The TCR beta chain under discussion was sequenced for a study of control samples from healthy donors and cancer patients (dated by TCRdb to the early 2020s). CDR1 is given as LGHNA and CDR2 as YNFKEQ, both from the germline V gene. The CDR3 covers 18 residues, taking in both the cysteine and the phenylalanine. The CDR3 DNA has 54 bases and is translated from base 1. From V the trimming removes 4 bases and from J it removes 0 bases, while the gene matches leave 13 bases of the junction unaccounted for. In regard to this clone: What this receptor recognizes is not known. No base-level quality is on record; no much larger clone is a single base apart.

Receptors were amplified or captured by the immunoSEQ multiplex PCR assay. TCRdb retrieved this table from immuneACCESS and kept in-frame rearrangements only. Not all clones are present; in checked studies, unresolved V genes account for under half, and no reason is known for the remainder. This sample lists around 57,000 clones; 75% to 95% were detected once. Approximately 0.95% of the sample belongs to the ten largest clones. What was sequenced was PBMCs. The sequence links TRBV4-2 to TRBJ2-3; 7 bases in the middle match TRBD2. The receptor comes from a man aged 25-40 years with colorectal cancer. The CDR3 protein sequence reads: CASSLGGGVTTSTDTQYF. The DNA sequence reads TGTGCCAGCAGCCTCGGCGGGGGAGTCACAACTAGCACAGATACGCAGTATTTT.